These T cell receptor beta chains were read from a single sample in a study of blood T cell repertoires in COVID-19. TCRdb's copy holds only in-frame clones and misses some; the assay was immunoSEQ multiplex PCR. Of roughly 380,000 clones detected, about 89% appear once; the ten largest clones hold around 1.5%. Material: peripheral blood. The receptors derive from a middle-aged woman with COVID-19, enrolled during active disease. The CDR3 runs from the conserved cysteine through the conserved F or W. The order of the fields is J gene, D gene, V gene, CDR3 length, clone size, CDR3 protein, CDR3 DNA. The D gene is left open where the match is weak. Clone size, where shown, is once, few, many, or a class for clones that have expanded.

J gene: TRBJ2-1; D gene: .; V gene: TRBV30; CDR3 length: 12; clone size: .; CDR3 protein: CARVSSYNEQFF; CDR3 DNA: TGTGCCCGCGTATCTTCGTACAATGAGCAGTTCTTC
J gene: TRBJ2-7; D gene: TRBD1; V gene: TRBV25-1; CDR3 length: 18; clone size: .; CDR3 protein: CASSAQPRDSPYSYEQYF; CDR3 DNA: TGTGCCAGCAGTGCTCAACCCAGGGACAGTCCGTACTCCTACGAGCAGTACTTC
J gene: TRBJ2-2; D gene: TRBD1; V gene: TRBV7-3; CDR3 length: 15; clone size: .; CDR3 protein: CASSLMSGGTGELFF; CDR3 DNA: TGTGCCAGCAGCTTAATGTCAGGGGGCACCGGGGAGCTGTTTTTT
J gene: TRBJ1-2; D gene: TRBD1; V gene: TRBV27; CDR3 length: 12; clone size: .; CDR3 protein: CASSQTGNGYTF; CDR3 DNA: TGTGCCAGCAGCCAGACAGGGAATGGCTACACCTTC
J gene: TRBJ2-3; D gene: .; V gene: TRBV2; CDR3 length: 13; clone size: once; CDR3 protein: CASRDKGTDTQYF; CDR3 DNA: TGTGCCAGCAGGGACAAGGGCACAGATACGCAGTATTTT
J gene: TRBJ1-6; D gene: TRBD1; V gene: TRBV4-3; CDR3 length: 16; clone size: .; CDR3 protein: CASSQRGDREGSPLHF; CDR3 DNA: TGCGCCAGCAGCCAAAGGGGGGACAGGGAGGGATCACCCCTCCACTTT
J gene: TRBJ1-2; D gene: TRBD1; V gene: TRBV6-5; CDR3 length: 14; clone size: .; CDR3 protein: CASSRDRGAYGYTF; CDR3 DNA: TGTGCCAGCAGTCGGGACAGGGGGGCGTATGGCTACACCTTC
J gene: TRBJ2-5; D gene: TRBD2; V gene: TRBV5-4; CDR3 length: 15; clone size: .; CDR3 protein: CASSLTSAKRGTQYF; CDR3 DNA: TGTGCCAGCAGCTTGACTAGCGCCAAGAGGGGGACCCAGTACTTC
J gene: TRBJ2-3; D gene: .; V gene: TRBV29-1; CDR3 length: 15; clone size: .; CDR3 protein: CSVEVGAALTDTQYF; CDR3 DNA: TGCAGCGTTGAAGTGGGGGCAGCCCTCACAGATACGCAGTATTTT
J gene: TRBJ2-7; D gene: TRBD1; V gene: TRBV29-1; CDR3 length: 15; clone size: once; CDR3 protein: CSVESLGQGANEQYF; CDR3 DNA: TGCAGCGTTGAAAGTTTGGGACAGGGGGCTAACGAGCAGTACTTC
J gene: TRBJ2-7; D gene: .; V gene: TRBV28; CDR3 length: 15; clone size: .; CDR3 protein: CASSLVTKGDYEQYF; CDR3 DNA: TGTGCCAGCAGTTTGGTAACTAAAGGGGACTACGAGCAGTACTTC
J gene: TRBJ1-2; D gene: .; V gene: TRBV28; CDR3 length: 15; clone size: .; CDR3 protein: CASSQPRGQLYGYTF; CDR3 DNA: TGTGCCAGCAGCCAACCCCGTGGACAGCTTTATGGCTACACCTTC
J gene: TRBJ1-1; D gene: .; V gene: TRBV9; CDR3 length: 14; clone size: .; CDR3 protein: CASSVEDFNTEAFF; CDR3 DNA: TGTGCCAGCAGCGTAGAAGACTTTAACACTGAAGCTTTCTTT
J gene: TRBJ1-6; D gene: TRBD1; V gene: TRBV9; CDR3 length: 15; clone size: .; CDR3 protein: CASSVADRENSPLHF; CDR3 DNA: TGTGCCAGCAGCGTAGCCGACAGGGAGAATTCACCCCTCCACTTT
J gene: TRBJ1-1; D gene: .; V gene: TRBV2; CDR3 length: 14; clone size: .; CDR3 protein: CASNGGGVGTEAFF; CDR3 DNA: TGTGCCAGCAATGGGGGAGGGGTCGGCACTGAAGCTTTCTTT
J gene: TRBJ1-1; D gene: .; V gene: TRBV18; CDR3 length: 16; clone size: .; CDR3 protein: CASSLETGLADTEAFF; CDR3 DNA: TGTGCCAGCTCCCTCGAAACAGGGTTGGCGGACACTGAAGCTTTCTTT
J gene: TRBJ2-7; D gene: TRBD1; V gene: TRBV2; CDR3 length: 15; clone size: .; CDR3 protein: CASAKDRDRSYEQYF; CDR3 DNA: TGTGCCAGCGCAAAGGACCGGGACAGATCCTACGAGCAGTACTTC
J gene: TRBJ1-5; D gene: TRBD1; V gene: TRBV9; CDR3 length: 14; clone size: .; CDR3 protein: CARTGGWVAQPQHF; CDR3 DNA: TGTGCCAGGACAGGGGGCTGGGTAGCTCAGCCCCAGCATTTT
J gene: TRBJ2-1; D gene: TRBD1; V gene: TRBV24-1; CDR3 length: 14; clone size: .; CDR3 protein: CATSDRQGSNEQFF; CDR3 DNA: TGTGCCACCAGTGATCGACAGGGATCTAATGAGCAGTTCTTC
J gene: TRBJ1-5; D gene: TRBD1; V gene: TRBV6-6; CDR3 length: 17; clone size: .; CDR3 protein: CASSPPLGDSSNQPQHF; CDR3 DNA: TGTGCCAGCAGTCCTCCGCTAGGGGACAGCAGCAATCAGCCCCAGCATTTT